This T cell receptor (beta chain) was sequenced for a study of cytomegalovirus exposure and HLA in healthy donors. Libraries were prepared by immunoSEQ multiplex PCR; TCRdb keeps only in-frame clonotypes and omits some of them. This sample has 150,000 to 180,000 clones, with 85% to 90% found just once. The CDR3 totals 13 residues. Germline V gene sequence: CDR1 KGHSH, CDR2 LQKENI. V was cut by 1 base and J by 3 bases, with 7 bases left in between. For this clone: Its specificity is unknown.

Study-wide results and caveats: In vitro, a few CMV-associated chains proved specific for CMV antigens. High specificity and sensitivity for cytomegalovirus status were reported for the classifier. The authors listed roughly 150 TCR beta chains as cytomegalovirus-associated.

The gene calls are TRBV18 and TRBJ2-7, with D unresolved. Sequencing was performed on PBMCs. The TCR sequence derives from a human donor in good health. The CDR3 DNA reads as TGTGCCAGCTCACCACGAGCTCACTACGAGCAGTACTTC. This sequence encodes CASSPRAHYEQYF.